The clone carrying this T cell receptor (beta chain) was found a few times. Its antigen is unknown. The data are from a study of blood T cells in healthy people across ages. Across the study: With template switching, about one barcoded beta molecule was captured per two T cells. Findings and limits, study-wide: Strong correlation linked observed beta diversity and percent naive T cells. Because donor CMV status was unknown, expanded clonotype changes were possibly confounded.

Primed by a sample-barcoded 5' primer and a J-beta primer mix, a second PCR proceeded for about 7 to 11 cycles. TCRdb reprocessed the 5' RACE reads with MiXCR, giving one entry per CDR3 protein. The table lists around 1.5 million distinct CDR3 sequences, roughly 64% of them singletons. Germline V gene sequence: CDR1 LGHNA, CDR2 YSLEER. This CDR3 spans 16 amino acids. The V segment lost 0 bases and the J segment 2 bases; nucleotides outside the gene matches: 5. The receptor was isolated from a man in his late teens or twenties in good health. Source material: blood. J is TRBJ2-3 and V is TRBV4-3; 7 positions match TRBD2. The CDR3 here is CASSQDARGDTDTQYF. CDR3 bases: TGCGCCAGCAGCCAAGATGCCCGGGGGGACACAGATACGCAGTATTTT.